This TCR beta chain is drawn from a study of shared clonotypes between healthy human individuals. Study-wide background: Every donor yielded three CD4 naive, three CD4 memory, two CD8 naive and one CD8 memory plate.

Each cell subset's genomic DNA was divided evenly among several immunoSEQ plates. Produced via immunoSEQ multiplex PCR; TCRdb's table is partial and in-frame only. The sample holds more than 2,000,000 clones, approximately 92% seen once. Donation came from healthy HIV-negative adults that had no recent acute infections or vaccinations. CD4+ cells were split into CD45RA+ naive and CD45RA-negative memory subsets. This receptor was taken from a man between 18 and 29 years old in good health. The source material was naive CD4+ T cells sorted from blood. Stated subset: CD45RA+ positively selected.

The DNA for the CDR3 is TGTGCCAGCAGAAAAGTGGGGGAGAGGGTTGAAGCTTTCTTT. This codes for CASRKVGERVEAFF. The chain has TRBV5-8 and TRBJ1-1; a weak D match, TRBD1 (5 bases). CDR3 length: 14 amino acids. The V gene lost 5 bases and the J gene lost 7 bases, with 18 bases spanning the gap. Germline CDR1 is SGHTS and CDR2 is YDEGEE.